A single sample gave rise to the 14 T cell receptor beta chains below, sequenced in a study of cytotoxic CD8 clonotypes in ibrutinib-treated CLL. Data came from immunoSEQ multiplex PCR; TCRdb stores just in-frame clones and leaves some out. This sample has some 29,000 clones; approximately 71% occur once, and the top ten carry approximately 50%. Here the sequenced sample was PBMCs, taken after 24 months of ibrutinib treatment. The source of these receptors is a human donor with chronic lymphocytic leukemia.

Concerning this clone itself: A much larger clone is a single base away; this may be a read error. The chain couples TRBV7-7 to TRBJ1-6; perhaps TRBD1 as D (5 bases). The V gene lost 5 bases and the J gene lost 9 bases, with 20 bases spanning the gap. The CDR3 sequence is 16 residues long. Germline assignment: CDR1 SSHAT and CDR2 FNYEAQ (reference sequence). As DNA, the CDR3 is TGTGCCAGCAGCCTGAGTGGGGGACTTGGTGGTTCACCCCTCCACTTT. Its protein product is CASSLSGGLGGSPLHF.

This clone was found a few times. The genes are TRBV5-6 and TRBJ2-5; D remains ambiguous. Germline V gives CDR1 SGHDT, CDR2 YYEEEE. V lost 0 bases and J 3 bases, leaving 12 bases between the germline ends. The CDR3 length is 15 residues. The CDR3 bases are TGTGCCAGCAGCTTGGGGTGGGCTGAGAAAGAGACCCAGTACTTC. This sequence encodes CASSLGWAEKETQYF.

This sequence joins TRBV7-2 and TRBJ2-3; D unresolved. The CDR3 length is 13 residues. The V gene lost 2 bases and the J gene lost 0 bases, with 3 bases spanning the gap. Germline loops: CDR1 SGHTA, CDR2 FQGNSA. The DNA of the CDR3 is TGTGCCAGCAGCTTATTCAGCACAGATACGCAGTATTTT. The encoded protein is CASSLFSTDTQYF.

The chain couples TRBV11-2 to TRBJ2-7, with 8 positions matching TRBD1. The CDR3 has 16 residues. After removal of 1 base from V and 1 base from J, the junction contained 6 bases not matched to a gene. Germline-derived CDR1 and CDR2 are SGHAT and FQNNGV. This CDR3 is CASSLGDRGRSYEQYF. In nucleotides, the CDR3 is TGTGCCAGCAGCTTAGGCGACAGGGGAAGGTCCTACGAGCAGTACTTC.

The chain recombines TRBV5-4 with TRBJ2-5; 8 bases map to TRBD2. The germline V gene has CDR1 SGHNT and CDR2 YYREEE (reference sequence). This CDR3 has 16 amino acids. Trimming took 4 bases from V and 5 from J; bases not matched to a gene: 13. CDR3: CASSPGGRGALETQYF. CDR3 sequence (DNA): TGTGCCAGCAGCCCCGGTGGGCGGGGGGCCCTGGAGACCCAGTACTTC.

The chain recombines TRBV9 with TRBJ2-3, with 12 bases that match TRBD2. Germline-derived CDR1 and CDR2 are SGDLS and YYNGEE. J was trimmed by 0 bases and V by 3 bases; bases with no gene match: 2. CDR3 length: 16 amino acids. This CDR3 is CASSGLAGASTDTQYF. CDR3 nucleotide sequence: TGTGCCAGCAGCGGACTAGCGGGGGCTAGCACAGATACGCAGTATTTT. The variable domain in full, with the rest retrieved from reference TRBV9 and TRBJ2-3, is DSGVTQTPKHLITATGQRVTLRCSPRSGDLSVYWYQQSLDQGLQFLIQYYNGEERAKGNILERFSAQQFPDLHSELNLSSLELGDSALYFCASSGLAGASTDTQYFGPGTRLTVL.

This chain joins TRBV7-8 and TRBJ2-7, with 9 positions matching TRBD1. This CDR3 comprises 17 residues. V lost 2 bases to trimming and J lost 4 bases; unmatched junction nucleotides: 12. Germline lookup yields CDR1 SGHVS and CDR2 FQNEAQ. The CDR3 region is CASSLTTRDRAFYEQYF. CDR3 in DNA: TGTGCCAGCAGCTTAACGACCCGGGACAGGGCATTTTACGAGCAGTACTTC.

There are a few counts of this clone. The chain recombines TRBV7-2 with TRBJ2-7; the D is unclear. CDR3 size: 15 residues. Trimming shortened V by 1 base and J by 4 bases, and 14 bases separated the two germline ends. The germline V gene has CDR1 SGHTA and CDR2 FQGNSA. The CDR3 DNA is TGTGCCAGCAGCTTAGGGATAGGACCCGCGTACGAGCAGTACTTC. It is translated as CASSLGIGPAYEQYF. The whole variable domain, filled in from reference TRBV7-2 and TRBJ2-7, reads GAGVSQSPSNKVTEKGKDVELRCDPISGHTALYWYRQSLGQGLEFLIYFQGNSAPDKSGLPSDRFSAERTGGSVSTLTIQRTQQEDSAVYLCASSLGIGPAYEQYFGPGTRLTVT.

The CDR3 DNA follows: TGTGCCAGCAGCCTTGGACAGGGTTGGACTGAAGCTTTCTTT. Translating it yields CASSLGQGWTEAFF. V is TRBV11-2 and J is TRBJ1-1; 8 bases match TRBD1. CDR1 and CDR2 (germline): SGHAT, FQNNGV. V lost 5 bases, J lost 5 bases, and 7 bases stayed unmatched. The CDR3 extends over 14 amino acids. Filled out from reference TRBV11-2 and TRBJ1-1, the complete variable domain reads EAGVAQSPRYKIIEKRQSVAFWCNPISGHATLYWYQQILGQGPKLLIQFQNNGVVDDSQLPKDRFSAERLKGVDSTLKIQPAKLEDSAVYLCASSLGQGWTEAFFGQGTRLTVV.

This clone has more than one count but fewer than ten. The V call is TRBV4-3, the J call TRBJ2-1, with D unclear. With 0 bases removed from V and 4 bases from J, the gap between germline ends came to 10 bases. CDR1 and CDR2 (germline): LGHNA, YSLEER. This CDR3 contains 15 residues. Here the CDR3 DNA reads TGCGCCAGCAGCCAAGATTTCGGCTATTACAATGAGCAGTTCTTC. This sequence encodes CASSQDFGYYNEQFF.

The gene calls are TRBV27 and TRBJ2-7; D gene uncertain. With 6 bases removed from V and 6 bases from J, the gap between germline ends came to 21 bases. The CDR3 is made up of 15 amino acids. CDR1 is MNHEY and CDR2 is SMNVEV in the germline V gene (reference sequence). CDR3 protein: CASRRKPTDGSEQYF. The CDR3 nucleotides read TGTGCCAGCAGACGAAAACCTACGGACGGTTCCGAGCAGTACTTC.

DNA of the CDR3: TGTGCCACCCGCCGACAGGGAAGCTCCTTACAGCCCCAGCATTTT. This gives the protein CATRRQGSSLQPQHF. This rearrangement joins TRBV2 to TRBJ1-5; TRBD1 matches 7 bases. V lost 10 bases, J lost 7 bases, and 16 bases stayed unmatched. The germline V gene has CDR1 SNHLY and CDR2 FYNNEI. This CDR3 contains 15 residues.

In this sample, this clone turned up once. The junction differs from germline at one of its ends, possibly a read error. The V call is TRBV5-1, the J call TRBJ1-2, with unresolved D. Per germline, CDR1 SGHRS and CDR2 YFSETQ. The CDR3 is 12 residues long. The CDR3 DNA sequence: TGTGCCAGCAGCCCAAACGGGTATGGCTACACCTTC. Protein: CASSPNGYGYTF.

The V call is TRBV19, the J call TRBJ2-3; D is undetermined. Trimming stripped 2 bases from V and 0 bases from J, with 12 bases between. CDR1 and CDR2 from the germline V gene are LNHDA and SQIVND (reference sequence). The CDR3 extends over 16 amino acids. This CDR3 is CASSILRTTSTDTQYF. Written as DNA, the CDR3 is TGTGCCAGTAGTATACTACGTACCACTAGCACAGATACGCAGTATTTT. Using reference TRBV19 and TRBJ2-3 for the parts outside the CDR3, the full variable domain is DGGITQSPKYLFRKEGQNVTLSCEQNLNHDAMYWYRQDPGQGLRLIYYSQIVNDFQKGDIAEGYSVSREKKESFPLTVTSAQKNPTAFYLCASSILRTTSTDTQYFGPGTRLTVL.